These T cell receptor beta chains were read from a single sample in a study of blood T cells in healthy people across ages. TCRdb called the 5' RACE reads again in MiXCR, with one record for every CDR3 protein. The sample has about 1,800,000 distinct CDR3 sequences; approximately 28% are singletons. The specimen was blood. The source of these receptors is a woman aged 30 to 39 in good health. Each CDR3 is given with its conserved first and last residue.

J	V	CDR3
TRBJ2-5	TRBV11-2	CASSLDLLRGRRNEQYF
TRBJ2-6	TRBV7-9	CAVVSAWSSGANVLTF
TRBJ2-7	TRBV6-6	CASSYRSDEQYF
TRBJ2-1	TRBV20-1	CSAPSTSREQFF
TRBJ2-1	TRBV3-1	CASSQSAGLCNEQFF
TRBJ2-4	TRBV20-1	CSARRGGGTNEQYF
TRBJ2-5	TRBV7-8	CASISNMRTKETQYF
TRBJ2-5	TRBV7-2	CASSIRQTEETQYF
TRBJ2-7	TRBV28	CASLGVNEQYF
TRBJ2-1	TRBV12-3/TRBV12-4	CASRRGANEQFF
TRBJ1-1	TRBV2	CASRPGRLLMNTEAFF
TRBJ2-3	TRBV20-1	CSTPLLESTDTQYF
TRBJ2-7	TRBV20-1	CSARDPGTGGLEQYF
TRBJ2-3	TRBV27	CASSPRWPTDTQYF
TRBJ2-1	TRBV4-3	CASSQDWGGVYNEQFF
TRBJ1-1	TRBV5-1	CASSLDQGGVGNTEAFF
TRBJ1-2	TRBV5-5	CASSRPGRGRGYTF
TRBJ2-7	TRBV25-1	CASSVTAYEQYF
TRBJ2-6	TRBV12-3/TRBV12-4	CASSGQGTGANVLTF
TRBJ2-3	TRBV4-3	CASSQGTGKAPPDTQYF
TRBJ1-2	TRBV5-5	CASSSQSQVNYGYTF
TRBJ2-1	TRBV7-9	CASSPRDSPSSYNEQFF
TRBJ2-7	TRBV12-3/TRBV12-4	CASSFPGTGGGEQYF
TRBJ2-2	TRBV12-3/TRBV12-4	CASSLDTYTGELFF
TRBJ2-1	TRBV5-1	CASSFPAGGPFPYNEQFF
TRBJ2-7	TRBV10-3	CAISETYEQYF
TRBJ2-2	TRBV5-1	CASRPGFTTGELFF
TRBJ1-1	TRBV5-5	CASSLEFSLNTEAFF
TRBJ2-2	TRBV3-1	CASRLAGSYTGELFF
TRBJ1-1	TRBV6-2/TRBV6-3	CASSYSIRQNTEAFF
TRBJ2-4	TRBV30	CAWSVRGVGIQYF
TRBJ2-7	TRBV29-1	CSVAPRVGGGEQYF
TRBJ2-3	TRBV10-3	CAISAGLASTDTQYF
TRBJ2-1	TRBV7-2	CASSPAVPSEQFF
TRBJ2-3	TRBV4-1	CASSQGPPRGGTTDTQYF
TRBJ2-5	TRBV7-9	CASSSGAVVETQYF
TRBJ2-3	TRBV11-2	CASSFGGKRDTQYF
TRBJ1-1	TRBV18	CASSPDSHTEAFF
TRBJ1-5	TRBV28	CASSTASPQPQHF
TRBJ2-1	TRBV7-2	CASSLVGTSGHNEQFF
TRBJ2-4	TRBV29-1	CSVGSPLGKNIQYF
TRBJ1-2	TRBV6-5	CASSYSRGSDGYTF
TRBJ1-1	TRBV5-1	CASSYDGPNTEAFF
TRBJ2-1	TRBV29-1	CSVGARGRNYNEQFF